This TCR beta chain appears in the sequencing data of a study of human T cells and chemical hapten exposure. About the study: The sensitizing agent was 2% DPC, placed on about 2 cm by about 2 cm of upper inner arm skin. Largely, small differences in pooled library volume made per-sample TCR yields vary.

As for this clonotype: The antigen is not known.

Described time point: pre-sensitization, week 0. Documented treatment: therapeutic diphenylcyclopropenone sensitization with weekly scalp DPC. Study observations and caveats: Expanded TCRs showed more large CDR3 clusters than pre-sensitization or healthy control sets. Having alopecia, the donors may differ immunologically from healthy people.

Each CDR3 protein gets one entry after TCRdb re-called the RACE reads with MiXCR. The sample has around 42,000 distinct CDR3 sequences, roughly an eighth seen once; the top ten hold roughly 6.1%. This clonotype originated in a woman in her 30s with alopecia areata. Some clones in this sample may be carry-over from other donors' samples. The source was whole blood, collected in connection with sensitization to the hapten diphenylcyclopropenone (DPC).

CDR3 nucleotides: TGTGCCAGCAGCTTAACGGGAGGCCGGGTCACAGATACGCAGTATTTT. Amino acid sequence: CASSLTGGRVTDTQYF. The V call is TRBV7-9, the J call TRBJ2-3; TRBD2 agrees at 7 bases. With V trimmed by 2 bases and J by 2 bases, 7 bases remained unmatched. Germline CDR1 SEHNR, CDR2 FQNEAQ (reference sequence). CDR3 size: 16 residues.